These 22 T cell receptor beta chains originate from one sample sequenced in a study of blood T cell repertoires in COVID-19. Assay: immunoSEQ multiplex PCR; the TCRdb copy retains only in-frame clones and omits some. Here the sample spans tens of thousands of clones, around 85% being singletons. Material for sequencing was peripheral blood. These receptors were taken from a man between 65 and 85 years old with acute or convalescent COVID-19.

Here the CDR3 reads CASSEAATLQETQYF. The DNA of the CDR3 is TGTGCCAGCAGTGAAGCAGCTACTCTTCAAGAGACCCAGTACTTC. The chain links TRBV2 to TRBJ2-5; D not resolved. The CDR3 is 15 amino acids. Between the trimmed V and J ends, which lost 0 bases and 2 bases, there was a span of 10 bases. CDR1 SNHLY and CDR2 FYNNEI come from the germline V gene.

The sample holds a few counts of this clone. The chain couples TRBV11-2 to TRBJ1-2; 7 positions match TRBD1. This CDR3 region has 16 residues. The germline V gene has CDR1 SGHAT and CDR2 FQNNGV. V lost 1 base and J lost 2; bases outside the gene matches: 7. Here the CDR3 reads CASSLVGQVFNYGYTF. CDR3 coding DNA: TGTGCCAGCAGCTTAGTTGGACAGGTTTTCAACTATGGCTACACCTTC.

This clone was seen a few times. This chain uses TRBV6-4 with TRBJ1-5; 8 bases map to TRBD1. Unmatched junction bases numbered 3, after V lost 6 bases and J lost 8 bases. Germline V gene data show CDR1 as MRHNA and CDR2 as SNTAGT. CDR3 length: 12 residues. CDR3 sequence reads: CASSATGEPQHF. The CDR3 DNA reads TGTGCCAGCAGCGCGACAGGGGAGCCCCAGCATTTT.

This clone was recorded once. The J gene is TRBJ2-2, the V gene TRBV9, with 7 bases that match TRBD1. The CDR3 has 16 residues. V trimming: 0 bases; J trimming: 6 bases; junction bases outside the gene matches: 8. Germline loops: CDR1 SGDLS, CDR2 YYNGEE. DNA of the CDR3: TGTGCCAGCAGCGTAGTAAGACAGGGCCGGCCCGGGGAGCTGTTTTTT. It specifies CASSVVRQGRPGELFF.

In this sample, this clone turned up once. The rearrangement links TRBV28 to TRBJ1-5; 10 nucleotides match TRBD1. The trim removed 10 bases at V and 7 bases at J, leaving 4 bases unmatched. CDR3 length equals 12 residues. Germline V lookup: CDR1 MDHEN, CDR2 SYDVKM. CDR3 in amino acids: CAIRTGGQPQHF. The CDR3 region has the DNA TGTGCCATTAGGACAGGGGGACAGCCCCAGCATTTT.

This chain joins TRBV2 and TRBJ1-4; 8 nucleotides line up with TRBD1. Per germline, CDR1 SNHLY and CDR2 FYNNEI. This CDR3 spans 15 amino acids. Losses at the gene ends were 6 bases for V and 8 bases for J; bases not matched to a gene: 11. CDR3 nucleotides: TGTGCCAGCAGCCGAGACAGGGGATTACAGGAAAAACTGTTTTTT. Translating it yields CASSRDRGLQEKLFF. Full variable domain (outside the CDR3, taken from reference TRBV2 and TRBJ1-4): EPEVTQTPSHQVTQMGQEVILRCVPISNHLYFYWYRQILGQKVEFLVSFYNNEISEKSEIFDDQFSVERPDGSNFTLKIRSTKLEDSAMYFCASSRDRGLQEKLFFGSGTQLSVL.

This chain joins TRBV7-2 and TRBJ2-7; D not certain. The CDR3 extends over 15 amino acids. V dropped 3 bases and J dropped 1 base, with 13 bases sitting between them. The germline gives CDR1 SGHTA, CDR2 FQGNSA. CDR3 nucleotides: TGTGCCAGCAGCTTCGGTCCTGATCCATCCTACGAGCAGTACTTC. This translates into CASSFGPDPSYEQYF.

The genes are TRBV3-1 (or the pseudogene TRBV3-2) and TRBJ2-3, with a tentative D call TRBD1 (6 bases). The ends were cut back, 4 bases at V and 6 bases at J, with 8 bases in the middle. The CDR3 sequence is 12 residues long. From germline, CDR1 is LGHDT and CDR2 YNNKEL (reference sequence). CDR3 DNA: TGTGCCAGCAGCCCACAGGGTGATACGCAGTATTTT. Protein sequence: CASSPQGDTQYF.

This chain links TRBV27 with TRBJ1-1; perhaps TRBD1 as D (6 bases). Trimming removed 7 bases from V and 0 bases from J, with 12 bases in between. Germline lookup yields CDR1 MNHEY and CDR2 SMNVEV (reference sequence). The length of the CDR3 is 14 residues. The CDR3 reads CASISWGLNTEAFF. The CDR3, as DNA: TGTGCCAGCATCTCGTGGGGGCTGAACACTGAAGCTTTCTTT.

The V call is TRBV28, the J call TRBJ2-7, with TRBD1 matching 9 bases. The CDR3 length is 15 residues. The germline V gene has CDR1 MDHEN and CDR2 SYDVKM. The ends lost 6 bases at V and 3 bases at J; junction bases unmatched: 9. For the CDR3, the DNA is TGTGCCAGCAGCCTACAGGGGGCGTATATCTACGAGCAGTACTTC. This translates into CASSLQGAYIYEQYF.

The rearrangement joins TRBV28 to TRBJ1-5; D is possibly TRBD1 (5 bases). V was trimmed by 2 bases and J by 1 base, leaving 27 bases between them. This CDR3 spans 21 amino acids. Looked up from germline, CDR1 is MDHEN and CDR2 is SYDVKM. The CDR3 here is CASSLTPFVRLQEGSNQPQHF. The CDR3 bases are TGTGCCAGCAGTTTAACCCCTTTTGTCAGGTTACAGGAGGGGAGCAATCAGCCCCAGCATTTT.

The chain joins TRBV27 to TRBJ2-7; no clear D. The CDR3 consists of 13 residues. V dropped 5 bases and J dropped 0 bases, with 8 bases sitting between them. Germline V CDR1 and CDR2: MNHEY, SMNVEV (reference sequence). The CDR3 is CASSPGISYEQYF. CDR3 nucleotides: TGTGCCAGCAGTCCAGGAATCTCCTACGAGCAGTACTTC.

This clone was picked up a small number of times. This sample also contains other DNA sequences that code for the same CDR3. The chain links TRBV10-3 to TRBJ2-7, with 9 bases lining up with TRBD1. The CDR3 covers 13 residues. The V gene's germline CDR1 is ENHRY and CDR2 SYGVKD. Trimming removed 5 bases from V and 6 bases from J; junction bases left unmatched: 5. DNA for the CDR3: TGTGCCATCAGTTCGGGACAGGGTTCCGAGCAGTACTTC. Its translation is CAISSGQGSEQYF.

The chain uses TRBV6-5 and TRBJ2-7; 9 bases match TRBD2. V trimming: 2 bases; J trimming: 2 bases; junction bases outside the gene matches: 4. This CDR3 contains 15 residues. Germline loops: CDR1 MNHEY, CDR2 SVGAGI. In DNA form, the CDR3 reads TGTGCCAGCAGTTACCTAAGCGGGAGGACCTACGAGCAGTACTTC. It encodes CASSYLSGRTYEQYF.

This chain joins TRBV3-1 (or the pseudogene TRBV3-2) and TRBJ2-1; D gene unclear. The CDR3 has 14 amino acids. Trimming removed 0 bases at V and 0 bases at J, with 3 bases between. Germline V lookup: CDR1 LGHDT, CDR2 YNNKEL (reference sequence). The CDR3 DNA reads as TGTGCCAGCAGCCAAGAACACTCCTACAATGAGCAGTTCTTC. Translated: CASSQEHSYNEQFF.

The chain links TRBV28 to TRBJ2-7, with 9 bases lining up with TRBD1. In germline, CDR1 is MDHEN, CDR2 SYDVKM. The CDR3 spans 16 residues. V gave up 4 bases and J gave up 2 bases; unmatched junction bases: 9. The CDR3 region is CASSSLGGQGPYEQYF. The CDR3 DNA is TGTGCCAGCAGTTCACTGGGGGGACAGGGCCCCTACGAGCAGTACTTC.

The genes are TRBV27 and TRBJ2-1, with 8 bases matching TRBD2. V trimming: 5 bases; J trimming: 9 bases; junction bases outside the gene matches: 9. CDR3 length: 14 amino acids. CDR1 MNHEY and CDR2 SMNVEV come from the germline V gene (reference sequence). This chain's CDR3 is CASSAAAGVSEQFF. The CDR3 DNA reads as TGTGCCAGCAGTGCCGCAGCGGGAGTTAGTGAGCAGTTCTTC.

DNA of the CDR3: TGTGCCAGCAGTGAAGGGGGACAGGGGGCGGGAAACACCATATATTTT. This codes for CASSEGGQGAGNTIYF. The V gene is TRBV25-1, the J gene TRBJ1-3; TRBD1 matches 12 bases. The CDR3 is 16 amino acids. CDR1 is MGHDK and CDR2 is SYGVNS in the germline V gene. After removal of 2 bases from V and 4 bases from J, the junction contained 3 bases not matched to a gene.

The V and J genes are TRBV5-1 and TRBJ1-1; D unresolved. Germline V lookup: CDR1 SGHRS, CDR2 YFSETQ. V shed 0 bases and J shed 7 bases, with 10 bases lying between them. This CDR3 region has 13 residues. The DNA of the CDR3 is TGCGCCAGCAGCTTGGTCAGCAGCGGTGAAGCTTTCTTT. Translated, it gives CASSLVSSGEAFF.

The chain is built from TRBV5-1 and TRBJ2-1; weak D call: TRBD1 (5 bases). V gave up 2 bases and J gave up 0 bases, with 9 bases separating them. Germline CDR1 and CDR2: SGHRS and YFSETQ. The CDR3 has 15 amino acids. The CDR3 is CASSFDSPSYNEQFF. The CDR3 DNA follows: TGCGCCAGCAGCTTCGACAGTCCCTCCTACAATGAGCAGTTCTTC. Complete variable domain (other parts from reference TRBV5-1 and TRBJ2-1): KAGVTQTPRYLIKTRGQQVTLSCSPISGHRSVSWYQQTPGQGLQFLFEYFSETQRNKGNFPGRFSGRQFSNSRSEMNVSTLELGDSALYLCASSFDSPSYNEQFFGPGTRLTVL.

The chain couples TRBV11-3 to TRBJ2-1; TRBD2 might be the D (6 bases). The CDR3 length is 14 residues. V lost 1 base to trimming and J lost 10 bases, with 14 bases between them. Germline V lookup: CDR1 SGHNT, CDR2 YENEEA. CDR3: CASSLGPGRGEQFF. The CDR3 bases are TGTGCCAGCAGCTTAGGCCCCGGGCGGGGCGAGCAGTTCTTC.

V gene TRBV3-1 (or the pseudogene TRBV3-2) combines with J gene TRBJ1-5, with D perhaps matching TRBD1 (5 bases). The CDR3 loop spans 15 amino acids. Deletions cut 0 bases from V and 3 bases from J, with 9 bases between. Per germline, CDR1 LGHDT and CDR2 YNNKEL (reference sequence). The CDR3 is CASSQDDRDNQPQHF. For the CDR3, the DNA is TGTGCCAGCAGCCAAGATGACAGAGACAATCAGCCCCAGCATTTT.